This TCR beta chain was profiled in a study of T cell repertoires in cytomegalovirus infection. Study-level background: CMV epitopes, recently identified HLA-C-restricted and well-studied HLA-B-restricted, were used. Signatures in public TCR beta sequences pointed to both CMV infection and matching HLA type. Study-level results: Carriers of CMV plus the relevant HLA were identified by cumulative public TCR beta family frequency. Dominating the ex vivo response were HLA-C-restricted CMV-specific TCR beta clonotypes.

This clonotype was seen only a few times. What it recognizes is unknown. The germline V gene has CDR1 DFQATT and CDR2 SNEGSKA (reference sequence). Trimming stripped 6 bases from V and 4 bases from J, with 20 bases between. The CDR3 is made up of 15 amino acids. TCRdb reanalysed the reads using MiXCR and keeps one entry per CDR3 protein. The sample shows some 700,000 distinct CDR3 sequences, approximately 33% of them seen only once. The sample here was cultured PBMCs, taken from culture after CMV antigen stimulation. The TCR sequence derives from a human donor in good health (CMV status not recorded). Some clones in this sample may be carry-over from other donors' samples. The gene calls are TRBV20-1 and TRBJ2-3, with D possibly matching TRBD2 (5 bases). The CDR3 region is CSAGEARGGPDTQYF. The DNA of the CDR3 is TGCAGTGCGGGAGAGGCTAGAGGTGGCCCAGATACGCAGTATTTT.